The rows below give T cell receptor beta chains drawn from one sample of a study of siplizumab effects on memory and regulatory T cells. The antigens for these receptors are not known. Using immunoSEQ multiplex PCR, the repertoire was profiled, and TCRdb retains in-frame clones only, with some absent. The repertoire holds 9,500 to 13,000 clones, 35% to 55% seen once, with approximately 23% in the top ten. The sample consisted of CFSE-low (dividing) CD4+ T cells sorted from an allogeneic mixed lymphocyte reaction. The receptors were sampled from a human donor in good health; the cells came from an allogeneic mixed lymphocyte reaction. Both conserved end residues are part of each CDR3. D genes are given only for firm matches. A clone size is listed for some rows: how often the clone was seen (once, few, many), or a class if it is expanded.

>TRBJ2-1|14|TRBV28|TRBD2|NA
CASSLAGETNEQFF
TGTGCCAGCTCGCTAGCGGGGGAAACCAATGAGCAGTTCTTC
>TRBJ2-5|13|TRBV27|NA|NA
CASSLAARETQYF
TGTGCCAGCAGTTTGGCAGCACGAGAGACCCAGTACTTC
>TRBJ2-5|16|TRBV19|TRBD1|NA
CASSIGGTGIQETQYF
TGTGCCAGTAGTATAGGGGGGACAGGTATCCAGGAGACCCAGTACTTC
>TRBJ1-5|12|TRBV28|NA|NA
CASSSLNQPQHF
TGTGCCAGCAGTTCCTTGAATCAGCCCCAGCATTTT
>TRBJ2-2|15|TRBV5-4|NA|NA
CASSLGARVTGELFF
TGTGCCAGCAGCTTGGGAGCCAGAGTAACCGGGGAGCTGTTTTTT
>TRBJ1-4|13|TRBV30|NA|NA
CAWSGGNNEKLFF
TGTGCCTGGTCCGGCGGAAATAATGAAAAACTGTTTTTT
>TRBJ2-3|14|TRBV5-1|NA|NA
CASSLGGAGDTQYF
TGCGCCAGCAGCTTGGGAGGAGCGGGAGATACGCAGTATTTT
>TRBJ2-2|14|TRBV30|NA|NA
CAWSVLRNTGELFF
TGTGCCTGGAGTGTACTCCGGAACACCGGGGAGCTGTTTTTT
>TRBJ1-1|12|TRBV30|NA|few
CAWMDRNTEAFF
TGTGCCTGGATGGACAGGAACACTGAAGCTTTCTTT
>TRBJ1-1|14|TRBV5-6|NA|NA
CASSLPQGYTEAFF
TGTGCCAGCAGCTTGCCACAGGGTTACACTGAAGCTTTCTTT